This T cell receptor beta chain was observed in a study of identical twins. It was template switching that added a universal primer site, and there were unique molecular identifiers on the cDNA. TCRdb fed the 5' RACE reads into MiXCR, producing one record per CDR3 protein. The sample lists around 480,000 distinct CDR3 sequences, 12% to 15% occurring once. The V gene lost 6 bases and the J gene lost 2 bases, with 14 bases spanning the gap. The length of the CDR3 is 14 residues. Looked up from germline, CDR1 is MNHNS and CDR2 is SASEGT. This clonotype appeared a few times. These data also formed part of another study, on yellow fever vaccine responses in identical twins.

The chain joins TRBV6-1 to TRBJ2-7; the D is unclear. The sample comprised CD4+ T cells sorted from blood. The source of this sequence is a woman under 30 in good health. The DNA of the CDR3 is TGTGCCAGCAGGATGACAAGGTCAGCCTACGAGCAGTACTTC. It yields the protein CASRMTRSAYEQYF.